This T cell receptor beta chain came from a study of shared clonotypes between healthy human individuals (TCRdb year 2020). About the full investigation: A few men and a couple of women, aged 18 to 49 years, made up the cohort. To estimate repertoire size and how much clonotype sharing occurs between individuals, the study deeply sequenced the blood TCR repertoires of about five healthy adults. Per donor, three plates each were used for CD4 naive and CD4 memory, two for CD8 naive, and one for CD8 memory. Per donor, leukapheresis produced somewhere between about 0.8 and 9 billion PBMCs. Different laboratories and diverse techniques were used to prepare libraries and sequence TCR repertoires, to increase sequencing depth and limit assay-specific biases. The investigation overall reported the following: Pairwise subsampling led to the expectation that sequencing depth would affect the degree of clonotype sharing among donors. Because the study included a small number of donors, the genetic and exposure-history diversity represented was limited. Incomplete sequencing was indicated by rarefaction of sorted-subset datasets, despite the large sequencing depth. When four donors were compared, the shared fraction of clonotypes was roughly 5% for naive CD4, around 4% for naive CD8, roughly 2.5% for memory CD4, and around 0.37% for memory CD8. Estimated clonotype richness was generally larger for naive than for memory subsets. Only blood was sampled, and tissue TCR repertoires likely differ from those in blood. Clonotypes shared by all four sorted-subset donors showed higher generation probabilities than non-shared clonotypes.

TCR CDR3 regions were amplified from genomic DNA by multiplex PCR using the deep immunoSEQ assay. Extracted genomic DNA from each cell subset was distributed evenly across all wells of several immunoSEQ 96-well plates, and each plate was treated as a replicate. Each replicate PCR for sorted subsets received 150 to 250 ng genomic DNA, equal to about 29,000 T cell genomes. The purified libraries were quantified using a Qubit 3.0 fluorometer, sized with a Bioanalyzer 2100, and then quantified again using the KAPA Library Quantification kit. Every immunoSEQ 96-well plate was sequenced on a separate single-read 150-cycle Illumina NextSeq 550 flow cell. On the study's bioinformatics: Because the immunoSEQ output held only junctional sequences and lacked quality scores, the filtering could not match the filtering applied to full-length reads. To assign V/J genes and CDR3, sequences were annotated using PyIR, a Python wrapper for IgBLAST v1.9, with IMGT germline references. Reads with weak V/J assignments (E-value above 1e-6), missing CDR3, stop codons, out-of-frame junctions, or ambiguous translated residues were removed. V3J clonotypes were defined as sequences sharing the same inferred V gene, J gene, and CDR3 amino acid sequence. Percentage overlap between repertoires was computed as shared unique clonotypes divided by the size of the smaller repertoire. Richness of each repertoire was evaluated using RTK rarefaction, the Chao1 estimator, and Recon v2.1 estimates of unobserved clonotypes. For all TCRbeta clonotypes obtained by the gDNA method from several donors, generation probabilities were computed with OLGA. TCRdb carries this immuneACCESS record with in-frame sequences only. Its versions omit some clonotypes, under half of them owing to an unresolved V gene in the studies checked, with the rest unexplained. Clonal size and the V and J genes are those of that table, whereas D and trimming came from the DNA. The sample yields approximately 1,000,000 clones; more than 75% were counted once. Clones ranked in the top ten supply 0.52% of the sample.

The donors were healthy, HIV-negative adults with no recently reported acute infections or vaccinations. Only Caucasian adults living in Nashville, Tennessee, USA were represented among the donors. CD4+ T cells were enriched by magnetic negative selection; naive cells were then positively selected on CD45RA, and the negative fraction formed the memory subset. After blood collection by leukapheresis, PBMCs were isolated using Ficoll-Histopaque density gradient centrifugation and then cryopreserved in the vapor phase of liquid nitrogen. Analytical flow cytometry was used to check the purity and quantity of each magnetically sorted T cell population. Each sorted fraction had its genomic DNA isolated and then quantified by UV absorbance on a Nanodrop 2000c. Only a few counts were recorded for this clone. Its antigen remains unidentified. The input lacks base qualities; no much larger clone sits a single base away.

The clonotype originates from a man between 18 and 35 years old in good health. Some clones in this sample may be carry-over from other donors' samples. The sample comprised memory CD4+ T cells from PBMCs. What the cell subset or site label conveys for this sample: CD45RA-negative fraction.

CDR3 reads: CASSKTGELFF. In nucleotide form, the sequence is TGTGCCAGCAGCAAAACCGGGGAGCTGTTTTTT. Rearrangement joined TRBV7-6 to TRBJ2-2, with no confident D gene call. Cut back by 5 bases and 5 bases, the V and J ends lie 3 bases apart. Taken from the germline V gene, the CDR1 and CDR2 loops are SGHVS and FNYEAQ. The CDR3 numbers 11 residues from cysteine through phenylalanine. Left in the record is the CDR3 DNA by itself, 33 bases read in frame from the first base.